Below, one T cell receptor beta chain is given with its context. Its specificity is not known. Cultured CD4+ T cell DNA was sequenced using the Oncomine TCR Beta short-read assay. TCRdb reprocessed the PCR reads with MiXCR, giving one entry per CDR3 protein. Here the sample spans 16,000 or so distinct CDR3 sequences, about three quarters being singletons. The treatment: roughly 11-day PBMC culture with coronavirus spike peptide pools or control peptides (ViraFEST assay). The germline gives CDR1 DFQATT, CDR2 SNEGSKA (reference sequence). Trimming cost V 0 bases and J 2 bases, with 11 bases left between them. CDR3 size: 15 residues. The data derive from a study of vaccination and CD4 T cells after COVID-19.

This clonotype was sampled from a human donor who received a COVID-19 vaccine. V gene TRBV20-1 combines with J gene TRBJ1-5; D perhaps matches TRBD1 (5 bases). Material: CD4+ T cells from blood, cultured in vitro, obtained after SARS-CoV-2 vaccination. CDR3 sequence: CSARDKGRRNQPQHF. The CDR3 nucleotides are TGCAGTGCTAGAGATAAGGGACGGCGCAATCAGCCCCAGCATTTT.